This T cell receptor (beta chain) derives from a study of cytomegalovirus exposure and HLA in healthy donors. Study results and limitations: Among TCR beta chains, those listed as cytomegalovirus-associated numbered 164. Later work associated around 18,000 TCR beta sequences with HLA alleles at 0.05 false discovery rate.

PCR was performed using 60 Vbeta and 13 Jbeta primers. Profiling relied on immunoSEQ multiplex PCR, and the TCRdb table lists in-frame clones only, not all of them. Seen here are around 100,000 clones, 65% to 80% observed once, and the top ten hold roughly 5%. Worth noting for this clone: What it binds is not known.

The V end was cut by 7 bases, the J end by 2 bases, with 8 bases between. From germline, CDR1 is LNHDA and CDR2 SQIVND (reference sequence). The CDR3 totals 12 residues. The TCR sequence derives from a female donor in good health and CMV-seropositive. Sequenced sample: PBMCs. This rearrangement joins TRBV19 to TRBJ1-1; D unresolved. The chain's CDR3 is CASKRLNTEAFF. CDR3 coding DNA: TGTGCCAGTAAGCGGTTAAACACTGAAGCTTTCTTT. Full variable domain (remainder filled in from reference TRBV19 and TRBJ1-1): DGGITQSPKYLFRKEGQNVTLSCEQNLNHDAMYWYRQDPGQGLRLIYYSQIVNDFQKGDIAEGYSVSREKKESFPLTVTSAQKNPTAFYLCASKRLNTEAFFGQGTRLTVV.